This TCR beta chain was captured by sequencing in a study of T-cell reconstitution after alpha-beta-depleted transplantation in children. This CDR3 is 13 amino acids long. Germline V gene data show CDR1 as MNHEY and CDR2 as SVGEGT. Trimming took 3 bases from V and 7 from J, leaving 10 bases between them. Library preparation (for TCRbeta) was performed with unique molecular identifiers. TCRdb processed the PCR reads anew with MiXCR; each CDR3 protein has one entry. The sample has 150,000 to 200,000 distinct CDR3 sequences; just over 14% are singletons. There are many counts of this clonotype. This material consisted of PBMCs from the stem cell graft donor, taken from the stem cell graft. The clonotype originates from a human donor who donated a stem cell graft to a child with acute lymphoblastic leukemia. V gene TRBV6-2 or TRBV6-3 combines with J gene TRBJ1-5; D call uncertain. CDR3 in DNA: TGTGCCAGCAGTTATTGGGAGGGACAGCCCCAGCATTTT. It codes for CASSYWEGQPQHF.